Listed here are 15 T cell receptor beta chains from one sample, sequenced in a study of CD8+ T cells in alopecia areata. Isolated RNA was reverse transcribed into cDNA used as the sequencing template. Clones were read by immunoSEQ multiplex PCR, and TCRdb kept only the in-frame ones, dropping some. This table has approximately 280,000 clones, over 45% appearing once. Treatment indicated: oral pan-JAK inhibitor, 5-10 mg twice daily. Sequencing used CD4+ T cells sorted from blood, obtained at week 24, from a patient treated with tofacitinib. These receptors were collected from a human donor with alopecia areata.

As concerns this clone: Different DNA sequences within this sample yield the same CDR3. CDR3 loop: CSVGTDYEQYF. CDR3 sequence (DNA): TGCAGCGTCGGGACCGATTACGAGCAGTACTTC. The chain has TRBV29-1 and TRBJ2-7; D tentatively reads TRBD1 or TRBD2 (5 bases each). This CDR3 spans 11 amino acids. Germline CDR1 reads SQVTM; CDR2 reads ANQGSEA. Deletions cut 6 bases from V and 4 bases from J, with 10 bases between.

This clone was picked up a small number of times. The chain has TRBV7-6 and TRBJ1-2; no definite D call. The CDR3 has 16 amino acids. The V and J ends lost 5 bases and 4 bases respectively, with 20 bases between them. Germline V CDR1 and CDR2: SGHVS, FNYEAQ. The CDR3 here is CASSPLPRTEAYGYTF. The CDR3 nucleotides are TGTGCCAGCAGCCCACTTCCACGCACGGAGGCCTATGGCTACACCTTC.

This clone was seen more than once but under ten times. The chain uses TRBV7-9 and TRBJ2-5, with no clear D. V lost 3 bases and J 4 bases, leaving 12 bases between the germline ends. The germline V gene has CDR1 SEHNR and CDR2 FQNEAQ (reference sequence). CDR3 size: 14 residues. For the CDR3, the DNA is TGTGCCAGCAGCTTCGGTGTTTTGGGAGAGACCCAGTACTTC. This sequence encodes CASSFGVLGETQYF.

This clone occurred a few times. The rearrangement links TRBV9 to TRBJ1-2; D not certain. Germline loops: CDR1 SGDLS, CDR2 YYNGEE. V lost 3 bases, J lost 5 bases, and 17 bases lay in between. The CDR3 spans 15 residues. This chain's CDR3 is CASSAALGRRYGYTF. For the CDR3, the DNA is TGTGCCAGCAGCGCCGCGCTGGGCCGACGATATGGCTACACCTTC.

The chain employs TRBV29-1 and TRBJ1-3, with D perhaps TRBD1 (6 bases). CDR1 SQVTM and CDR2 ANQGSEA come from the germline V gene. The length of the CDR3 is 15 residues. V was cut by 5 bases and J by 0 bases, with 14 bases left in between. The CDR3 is CSVRGQLSSGNTIYF. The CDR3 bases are TGCAGCGTTCGAGGACAGTTGAGCTCTGGAAACACCATATATTTT.

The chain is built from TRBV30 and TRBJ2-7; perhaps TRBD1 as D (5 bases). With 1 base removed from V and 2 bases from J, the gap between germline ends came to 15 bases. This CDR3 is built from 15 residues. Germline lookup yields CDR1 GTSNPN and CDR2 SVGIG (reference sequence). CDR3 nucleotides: TGTGCCTGGAGTGGGAACGTAGGGGCCGCCTACGAGCAGTACTTC. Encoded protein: CAWSGNVGAAYEQYF.

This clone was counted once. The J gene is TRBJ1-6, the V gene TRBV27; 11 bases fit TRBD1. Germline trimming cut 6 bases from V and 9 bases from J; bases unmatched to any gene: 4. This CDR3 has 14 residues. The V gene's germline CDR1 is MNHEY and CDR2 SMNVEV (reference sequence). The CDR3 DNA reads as TGTGCCAGCAGGACCGGGACAGGGGGTTCACCCCTCCACTTT. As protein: CASRTGTGGSPLHF.

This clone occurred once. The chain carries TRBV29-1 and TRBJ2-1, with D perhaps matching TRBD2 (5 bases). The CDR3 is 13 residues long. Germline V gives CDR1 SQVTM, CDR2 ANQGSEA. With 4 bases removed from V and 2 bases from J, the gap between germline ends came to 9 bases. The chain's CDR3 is CSVARGPYNEQFF. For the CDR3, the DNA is TGCAGCGTTGCGCGAGGGCCCTACAATGAGCAGTTCTTC.

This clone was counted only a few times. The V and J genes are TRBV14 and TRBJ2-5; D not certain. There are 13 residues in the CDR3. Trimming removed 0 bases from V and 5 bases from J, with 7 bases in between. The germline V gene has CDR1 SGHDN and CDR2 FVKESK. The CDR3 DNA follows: TGTGCCAGCAGCCAAGATCGGGTGGAGACCCAGTACTTC. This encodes CASSQDRVETQYF.

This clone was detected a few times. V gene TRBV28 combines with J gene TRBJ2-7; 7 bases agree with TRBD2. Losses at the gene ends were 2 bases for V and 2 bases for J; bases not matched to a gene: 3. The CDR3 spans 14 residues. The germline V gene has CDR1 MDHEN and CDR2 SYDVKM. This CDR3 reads CASSLQRGAYEQYF. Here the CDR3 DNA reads TGTGCCAGCAGTTTACAGCGGGGAGCCTACGAGCAGTACTTC.

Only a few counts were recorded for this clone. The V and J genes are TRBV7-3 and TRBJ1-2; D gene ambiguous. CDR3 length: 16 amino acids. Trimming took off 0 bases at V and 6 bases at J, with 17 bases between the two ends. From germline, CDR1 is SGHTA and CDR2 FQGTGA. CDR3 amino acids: CASSLTVTSSFDGYTF. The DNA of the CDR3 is TGTGCCAGCAGCTTAACAGTGACCAGCAGTTTCGATGGCTACACCTTC.

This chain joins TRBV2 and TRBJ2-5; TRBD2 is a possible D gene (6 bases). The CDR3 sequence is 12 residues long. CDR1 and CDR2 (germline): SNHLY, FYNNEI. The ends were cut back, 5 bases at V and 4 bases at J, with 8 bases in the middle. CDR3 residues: CASSRRGETQYF. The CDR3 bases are TGTGCCAGCAGTCGGAGGGGAGAGACCCAGTACTTC.

The CDR3 protein is CASSLLSWIDRSTF. The CDR3 coding sequence is TGTGCCAGCAGCTTGTTATCTTGGATTGACAGATCCACCTTC. This chain uses TRBV5-6 with TRBJ1-2; TRBD1 is a possible D gene (5 bases). CDR1 SGHDT and CDR2 YYEEEE come from the germline V gene. The ends were cut back, 1 base at V and 13 bases at J, with 20 bases in the middle. The CDR3 is 14 residues long.

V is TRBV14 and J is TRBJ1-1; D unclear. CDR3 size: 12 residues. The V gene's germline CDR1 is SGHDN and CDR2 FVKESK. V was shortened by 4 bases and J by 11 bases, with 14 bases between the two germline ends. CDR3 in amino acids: CASSLGAIEAFF. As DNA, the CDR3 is TGTGCCAGCAGCCTTGGAGCGATCGAGGCTTTCTTT.

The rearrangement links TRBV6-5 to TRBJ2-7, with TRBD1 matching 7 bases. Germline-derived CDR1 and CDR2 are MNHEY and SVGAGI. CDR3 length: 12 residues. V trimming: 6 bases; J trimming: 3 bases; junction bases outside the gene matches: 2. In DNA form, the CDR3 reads TGTGCCAGCAGCCGACAGGGCTACGAGCAGTACTTC. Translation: CASSRQGYEQYF.